Listed here are 2 T cell receptor beta chains from one sample, sequenced in a study of blood T cell repertoires in COVID-19. TCRdb's table, derived via immunoSEQ multiplex PCR, lists solely in-frame clones and lacks some. The sample contains about 220,000 clones, roughly 85% of which appear only once. The sequenced sample consisted of peripheral blood. These receptors all come from a woman older than 75 with acute or convalescent COVID-19.

This chain joins TRBV10-3 and TRBJ2-7, with TRBD1 identical over 11 bases. J was trimmed by 2 bases and V by 2 bases; bases with no gene match: 2. The CDR3 has 15 amino acids. The germline V gene has CDR1 ENHRY and CDR2 SYGVKD. The CDR3 loop reads CAISEGTGGPYEQYF. CDR3 coding DNA: TGTGCCATCAGTGAGGGGACAGGGGGACCCTACGAGCAGTACTTC.

The genes are TRBV7-9 and TRBJ2-1; D uncertain. Trimming cost V 3 bases and J 6 bases, with 9 bases left between them. Per germline, CDR1 SEHNR and CDR2 FQNEAQ (reference sequence). The length of the CDR3 is 13 residues. The CDR3 protein is CASSFAAVNEQFF. CDR3 DNA sequence: TGTGCCAGCAGCTTTGCGGCAGTCAATGAGCAGTTCTTC.